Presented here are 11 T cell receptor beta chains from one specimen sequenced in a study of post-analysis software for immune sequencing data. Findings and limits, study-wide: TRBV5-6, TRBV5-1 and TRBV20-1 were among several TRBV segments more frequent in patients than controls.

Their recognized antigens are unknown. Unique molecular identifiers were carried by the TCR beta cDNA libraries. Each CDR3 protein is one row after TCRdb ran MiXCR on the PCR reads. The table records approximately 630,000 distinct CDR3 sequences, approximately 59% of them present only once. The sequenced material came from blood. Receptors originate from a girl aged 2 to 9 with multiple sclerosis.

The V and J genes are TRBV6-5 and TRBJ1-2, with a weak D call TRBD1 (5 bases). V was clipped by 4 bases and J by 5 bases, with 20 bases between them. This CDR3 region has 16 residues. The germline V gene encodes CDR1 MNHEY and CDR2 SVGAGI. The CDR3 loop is CASSLFPDRGTYGYTF. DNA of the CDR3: TGTGCCAGCAGTTTATTCCCGGACCGCGGGACTTATGGCTACACCTTC.

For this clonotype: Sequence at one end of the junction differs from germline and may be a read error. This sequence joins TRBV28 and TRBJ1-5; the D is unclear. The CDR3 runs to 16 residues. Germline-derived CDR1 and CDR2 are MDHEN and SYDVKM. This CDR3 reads CAGSLQATLGNQPQHF. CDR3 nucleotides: TGTGCCGGCAGTTTGCAGGCCACCTTGGGCAATCAGCCCCAGCATTTT.

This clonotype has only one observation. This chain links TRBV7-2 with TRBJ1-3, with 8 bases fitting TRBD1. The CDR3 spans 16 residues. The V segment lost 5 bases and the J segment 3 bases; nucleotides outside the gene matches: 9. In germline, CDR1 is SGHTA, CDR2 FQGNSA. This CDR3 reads CASSPDRGGHGNTIYF. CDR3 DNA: TGTGCCAGCAGCCCTGACAGGGGAGGTCATGGAAACACCATATATTTT.

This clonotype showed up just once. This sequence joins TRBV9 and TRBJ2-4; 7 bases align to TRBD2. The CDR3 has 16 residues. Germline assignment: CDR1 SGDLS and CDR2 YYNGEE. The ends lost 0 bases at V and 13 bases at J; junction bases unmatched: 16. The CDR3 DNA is TGTGCCAGCAGCGTAGGGTCGGGGGGTCCCCGGAGGGAGCAGTACTTC. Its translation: CASSVGSGGPRREQYF.

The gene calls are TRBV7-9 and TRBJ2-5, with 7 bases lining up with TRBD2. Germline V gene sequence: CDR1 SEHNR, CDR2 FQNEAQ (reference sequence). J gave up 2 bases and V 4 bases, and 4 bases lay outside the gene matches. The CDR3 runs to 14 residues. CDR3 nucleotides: TGTGCCAGCAGCTCGAGCGGGAAACAAGAGACCCAGTACTTC. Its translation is CASSSSGKQETQYF.

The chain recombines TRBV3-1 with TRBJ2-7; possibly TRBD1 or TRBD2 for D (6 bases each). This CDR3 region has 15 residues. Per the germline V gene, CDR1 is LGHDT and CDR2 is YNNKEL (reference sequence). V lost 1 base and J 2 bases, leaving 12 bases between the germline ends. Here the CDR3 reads CASSQAGGPTYEQYF. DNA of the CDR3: TGTGCCAGCAGCCAAGCCGGGGGCCCAACCTACGAGCAGTACTTC.

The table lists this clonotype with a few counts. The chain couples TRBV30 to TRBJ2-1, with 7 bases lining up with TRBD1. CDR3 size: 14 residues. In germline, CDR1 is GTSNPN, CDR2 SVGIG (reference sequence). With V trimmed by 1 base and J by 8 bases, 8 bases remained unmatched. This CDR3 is CAWSDPGGSDEQFF. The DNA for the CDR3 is TGTGCCTGGAGTGACCCAGGGGGTAGCGATGAGCAGTTCTTC.

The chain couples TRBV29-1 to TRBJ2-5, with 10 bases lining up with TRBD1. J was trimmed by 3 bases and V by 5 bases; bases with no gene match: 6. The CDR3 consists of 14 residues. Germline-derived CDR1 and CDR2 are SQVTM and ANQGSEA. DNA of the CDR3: TGCAGCGTTCCCTCCGGGACAGGGGAAGAGACCCAGTACTTC. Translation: CSVPSGTGEETQYF. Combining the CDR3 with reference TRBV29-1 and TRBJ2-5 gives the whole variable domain SAVISQKPSRDICQRGTSLTIQCQVDSQVTMMFWYRQQPGQSLTLIATANQGSEATYESGFVIDKFPISRPNLTFSTLTVSNMSPEDSSIYLCSVPSGTGEETQYFGPGTRLLVL.

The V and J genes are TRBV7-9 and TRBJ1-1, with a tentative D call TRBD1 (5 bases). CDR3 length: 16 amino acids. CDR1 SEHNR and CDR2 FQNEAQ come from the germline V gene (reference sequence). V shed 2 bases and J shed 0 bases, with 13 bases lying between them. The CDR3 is CASSLPGMNLNTEAFF. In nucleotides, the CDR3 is TGTGCCAGCAGCTTACCAGGGATGAACTTGAACACTGAAGCTTTCTTT.

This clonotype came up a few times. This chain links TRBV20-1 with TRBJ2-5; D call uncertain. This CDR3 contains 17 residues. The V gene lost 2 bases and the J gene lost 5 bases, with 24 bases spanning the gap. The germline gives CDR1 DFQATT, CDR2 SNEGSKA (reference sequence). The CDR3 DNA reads TGCAGTGCTAGACCCGCCCTTATACGAGGCAGTACGGAGACCCAGTACTTC. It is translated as CSARPALIRGSTETQYF.

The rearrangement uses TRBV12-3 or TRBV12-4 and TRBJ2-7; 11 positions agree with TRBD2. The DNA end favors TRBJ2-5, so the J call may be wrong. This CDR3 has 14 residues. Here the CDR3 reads CASRTSGSGGTQYF. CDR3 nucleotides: TGTGCCAGCAGAACTAGCGGGAGCGGAGGGACCCAGTACTTC.